The 24 T cell receptor beta chains in this list originate from one sample, sequenced in a study of Ad26.COV2.S vaccination and SARS-CoV-2 variants. Regarding treatment: about 20 received Ad26.COV2.S at low or high dose, single or two shots; about 5 received placebo; per-sample allocation not given. Material that was analyzed had been drawn on day 63 after the first vaccine or placebo injection. Sequencing was performed with immunoSEQ multiplex PCR; in TCRdb, only in-frame clones are kept and a portion is missing. The repertoire has about 330,000 clones, roughly 88% of them found once; the top ten carry 5.5%. Sample: peripheral blood, taken in a trial of Ad26.COV2.S vaccine versus placebo. The source of these receptors is a person aged 18 to 59 who received the Ad26.COV2.S COVID-19 vaccine or a placebo.

The table lists this clone with a few counts. The rearrangement links TRBV12-3 or TRBV12-4 to TRBJ1-1; D ambiguous. Trimming stripped 2 bases from V and 1 base from J, with 5 bases between. The CDR3 has 13 residues. The DNA for the CDR3 is TGTGCCAGCAGTTTAAGGCAGAACACTGAAGCTTTCTTT. Residues: CASSLRQNTEAFF.

The genes are TRBV4-3 and TRBJ1-6; D possibly corresponds to TRBD1 (6 bases). CDR3 size: 16 residues. Trimming took off 2 bases at V and 10 bases at J, with 18 bases between the two ends. Germline CDR1 LGHNA, CDR2 YSLEER. CDR3 DNA: TGCGCCAGCAGCCAACAGTGGGCAGGGGAGGACTCACCCCTCCACTTT. Translated: CASSQQWAGEDSPLHF.

The chain employs TRBV5-4 and TRBJ1-4; 8 bases are shared with TRBD1. The CDR3 is 16 residues long. Germline values: CDR1 SGHNT, CDR2 YYREEE (reference sequence). J was trimmed by 7 bases and V by 4 bases; bases with no gene match: 12. CDR3 bases: TGTGCCAGCAGCGATTCCAGGGGGCGGATTGGTGAAAAACTGTTTTTT. It translates to CASSDSRGRIGEKLFF.

The CDR3 coding sequence is TGCGCCAGCAGCCAAGATCTCCGGGGGGGCTACAATGAGCAGTTCTTC. Its translation is CASSQDLRGGYNEQFF. The gene calls are TRBV4-3 and TRBJ2-1, with 8 bases identical to TRBD2. J lost 3 bases, V lost 0 bases, and 4 bases had no gene match. This CDR3 has 16 amino acids. The germline CDR1 and CDR2 sequences are LGHNA and YSLEER.

The rearrangement joins TRBV4-1 to TRBJ2-3; weak D call: TRBD2 (6 bases). The CDR3 covers 15 residues. The V gene's germline CDR1 is MGHRA and CDR2 YSYEKL. Trimming shortened V by 2 bases and J by 2 bases, and 11 bases separated the two germline ends. The CDR3 nucleotides read TGCGCCAGCAGCCAATTGGGACTCCACACAGATACGCAGTATTTT. It is translated as CASSQLGLHTDTQYF.

This chain connects TRBV2 to TRBJ1-4; the D gene is possibly TRBD1 (6 bases). Trimming cost V 10 bases and J 3 bases, with 15 bases left between them. The germline CDR1 and CDR2 sequences are SNHLY and FYNNEI. The CDR3 runs to 14 residues. Written as DNA, the CDR3 is TGTGCCACTACGGGGGGGGCTTCTAATGAAAAACTGTTTTTT. Translation gives CATTGGASNEKLFF.

The V call is TRBV4-2, the J call TRBJ2-1, with D uncertain. Germline CDR1 reads LGHNA; CDR2 reads YNFKEQ. The CDR3 is 13 amino acids. With 0 bases removed from V and 10 bases from J, the gap between germline ends came to 10 bases. Written as DNA, the CDR3 is TGTGCCAGCAGCCAAGATCCCCATTGGGAGCAGTTCTTC. Amino acid sequence: CASSQDPHWEQFF.

The chain couples TRBV6-1 to TRBJ1-2, with a possible D match to TRBD1 (6 bases). Germline V gene sequence: CDR1 MNHNS, CDR2 SASEGT. This CDR3 comprises 14 residues. Trimming cost V 3 bases and J 4 bases, with 12 bases left between them. The CDR3 region has the DNA TGTGCCAGCAGTGAGACGGGACAAAGCTATGGCTACACCTTC. This sequence encodes CASSETGQSYGYTF.

The chain joins TRBV11-2 to TRBJ2-3; a possible D gene is TRBD1 (5 bases). Germline lookup yields CDR1 SGHAT and CDR2 FQNNGV. The V and J ends lost 0 bases and 2 bases respectively, with 12 bases between them. The CDR3 totals 16 residues. In DNA form, the CDR3 reads TGTGCCAGCAGCTTAGATGGGGCCGGCTCCACAGATACGCAGTATTTT. The encoded protein is CASSLDGAGSTDTQYF.

The J gene is TRBJ1-2, the V gene TRBV4-3; 9 bases are shared with TRBD1. The CDR3 covers 16 residues. The germline gives CDR1 LGHNA, CDR2 YSLEER. Trimming took 1 base from V and 6 from J; bases not matched to a gene: 9. The chain's CDR3 is CASSQAFTGGENGYTF. CDR3 DNA: TGCGCCAGCAGCCAAGCCTTTACAGGGGGCGAGAATGGCTACACCTTC.

V and J are TRBV5-4 and TRBJ1-1, with D perhaps matching TRBD1 (6 bases). The germline V gene has CDR1 SGHNT and CDR2 YYREEE (reference sequence). Trimming stripped 1 base from V and 5 bases from J, with 15 bases between. The CDR3 has 15 residues. The CDR3 here is CASSLLRGFGTEAFF. CDR3 sequence (DNA): TGTGCCAGCAGCTTGTTAAGGGGGTTTGGAACTGAAGCTTTCTTT. Variable domain in full (rest from reference TRBV5-4 and TRBJ1-1): ETGVTQSPTHLIKTRGQQVTLRCSSQSGHNTVSWYQQALGQGPQFIFQYYREEENGRGNFPPRFSGLQFPNYSSELNVNALELDDSALYLCASSLLRGFGTEAFFGQGTRLTVV.

V usage is TRBV5-3 and J usage is TRBJ2-7; 12 positions match TRBD2. TRBV5-3 counts as an open reading frame of uncertain function. The CDR3 contains 14 residues. V gave up 4 bases and J gave up 7 bases; unmatched junction bases: 6. In nucleotides, the CDR3 is TGTGCCAGAAGCCAACTAGCGGGAGGAGATGAGCAGTACGTC. It is translated as CARSQLAGGDEQYV.

This chain joins TRBV7-9 and TRBJ2-1; 8 nucleotides align to TRBD2. This CDR3 region has 17 residues. Germline assignment: CDR1 SEHNR and CDR2 FQNEAQ (reference sequence). Trimming removed 5 bases from V and 6 bases from J; junction bases left unmatched: 15. CDR3 sequence reads: CASSPLAGDLRGNEQFF. The CDR3 region has the DNA TGTGCCAGCAGCCCCCTAGCGGGTGACCTCCGGGGCAATGAGCAGTTCTTC.

V is TRBV7-6 and J is TRBJ1-2; 10 nucleotides line up with TRBD1. The CDR3 runs 15 residues. The V and J ends lost 5 bases and 7 bases, in that order; junction bases with no gene match: 10. Germline V lookup: CDR1 SGHVS, CDR2 FNYEAQ. The CDR3 region is CASSLQTGGRSGYTF. CDR3 in DNA: TGTGCCAGCAGCCTCCAGACAGGGGGCCGCTCTGGCTACACCTTC.

The chain combines TRBV27 with TRBJ1-2; D possibly corresponds to TRBD1 (5 bases). This CDR3 spans 15 amino acids. V was shortened by 2 bases and J by 2 bases, with 12 bases between the two germline ends. Germline-derived CDR1 and CDR2 are MNHEY and SMNVEV (reference sequence). The CDR3 here is CASSLLQGWNYGYTF. The CDR3 region has the DNA TGTGCCAGCAGTTTACTCCAGGGTTGGAACTATGGCTACACCTTC.

In its sample, this clone was seen a few times. The genes are TRBV27 and TRBJ1-2; 8 bases are shared with TRBD1. The CDR3 is 18 amino acids. J lost 8 bases, V lost 6 bases, and 23 bases had no gene match. Germline CDR1 MNHEY, CDR2 SMNVEV (reference sequence). CDR3 nucleotides: TGTGCCAGCAGAAACTATATTAATACAGGGGGTCTACTAGAGGGCTACACCTTC. Amino acids: CASRNYINTGGLLEGYTF.

CDR3 protein: CASIRDSGNTEAFF. The CDR3 DNA reads as TGTGCCAGCATCCGTGACAGCGGGAACACTGAAGCTTTCTTT. The genes are TRBV6-5 and TRBJ1-1; tentative D call: TRBD1 (5 bases). The V gene lost 7 bases and the J gene lost 1 base, with 13 bases spanning the gap. The CDR3 is 14 amino acids. Looked up from germline, CDR1 is MNHEY and CDR2 is SVGAGI.

The V call is TRBV21-1, the J call TRBJ2-1. TRBV21-1 is an annotated pseudogene. CDR3 length equals 11 residues. Written as DNA, the CDR3 is TGTGCCCCCGGCCACAGCGATGAGCAGTTCTTC. Protein: CAPGHSDEQFF.

This chain joins TRBV9 and TRBJ2-1; D not certain. V lost 0 bases and J 2 bases, leaving 12 bases between the germline ends. Germline values: CDR1 SGDLS, CDR2 YYNGEE. There are 16 residues in the CDR3. Written as DNA, the CDR3 is TGTGCCAGCAGCGTAGTGAAGACTCCTGCCTACAATGAGCAGTTCTTC. As protein: CASSVVKTPAYNEQFF.

The chain has TRBV13 and TRBJ1-4; D gene uncertain. Germline loops: CDR1 PRHDT, CDR2 FYEKMQ (reference sequence). This CDR3 is 15 amino acids long. Trimming removed 0 bases at V and 8 bases at J, with 13 bases between. The CDR3 DNA is TGTGCCAGCAGCTTAGGGGACCGGCGGCTCGAAAAACTGTTTTTT. The encoded protein is CASSLGDRRLEKLFF.

The V gene is TRBV15, the J gene TRBJ2-1, with D unresolved. This CDR3 contains 13 residues. Germline V gene lookup returns CDR1 LNHNV and CDR2 YYDKDF (reference sequence). V was clipped by 8 bases and J by 0 bases, with 8 bases between them. The CDR3: CATGDSSYNEQFF. CDR3 nucleotides: TGTGCCACCGGCGATAGCTCCTACAATGAGCAGTTCTTC.

The chain links TRBV4-1 to TRBJ1-5; D is unclear. The germline V and J ends were trimmed by 1 base and 1 base, with 5 bases remaining between them. From germline, CDR1 is MGHRA and CDR2 YSYEKL. The CDR3 length is 14 residues. The CDR3 sequence: CASSQVVSNQPQHF. CDR3 bases: TGCGCCAGCAGCCAAGTAGTCAGCAATCAGCCCCAGCATTTT.

This clone is judged medium-sized (0.01 to 0.1%). CDR3 nucleotide sequence: TGTGCCAGTAGAGGTGGTGAGGAGCTGTATAGCAATCAGCCCCAGCATTTT. This gives the protein CASRGGEELYSNQPQHF. The V and J genes are TRBV19 and TRBJ1-5; D call uncertain. Germline loops: CDR1 LNHDA, CDR2 SQIVND (reference sequence). Trimming pared 6 bases from V and 0 bases from J, leaving 18 bases between. The CDR3 has 17 amino acids.

This clone was detected a few times. This sample includes further DNA sequences coding for the same CDR3. The rearrangement links TRBV5-1 to TRBJ2-5, with 10 bases identical to TRBD2. This CDR3 has 15 amino acids. V trimming: 4 bases; J trimming: 5 bases; junction bases outside the gene matches: 8. Per the germline V gene, CDR1 is SGHRS and CDR2 is YFSETQ. DNA of the CDR3: TGCGCCAGCAGCCCCAGCGGGGGGGCGGGGGAGACCCAGTACTTC. Amino acid sequence: CASSPSGGAGETQYF.